The clone carrying this T cell receptor (beta chain) is medium-sized in the sample. Antigen unknown. The CDR3 totals 16 residues. Germline values: CDR1 DFQATT, CDR2 SNEGSKA (reference sequence). V lost 2 bases and J lost 0; bases outside the gene matches: 8. Original data processing: A distant-metastasis classifier for papillary thyroid cancer was built using CDR3 differences across clinicopathological groups. With MiXCR, TCRdb called clones anew from the PCR reads. TCRdb assigned the V and J calls; the authors' analysis was not used. The sample lists 15,000 to 17,000 clones; around 25% were seen once. This record comes from a study of metastatic and nonmetastatic thyroid tumors. Study summary: Samples came from malignant and benign thyroid patients, and repertoires were compared across blood and tumor or nodule tissue.

Study conclusions and caveats: Malignant thyroid tumors reportedly had TCR beta diversity that was significantly higher than in benign nodules, in blood and tumor.

Until they underwent thyroid surgery, no patient had received any treatment. The material sequenced was tumor tissue. The receptor comes from a female donor with papillary thyroid cancer or a benign thyroid nodule (not recorded which). Some clones in this sample may be carry-over from other donors' samples. The chain is built from TRBV20-1 and TRBJ2-3; 7 bases agree with TRBD1. CDR3 loop: CSARRQGDLSTDTQYF. The DNA of the CDR3 is TGCAGTGCTAGACGCCAGGGGGACCTAAGCACAGATACGCAGTATTTT.